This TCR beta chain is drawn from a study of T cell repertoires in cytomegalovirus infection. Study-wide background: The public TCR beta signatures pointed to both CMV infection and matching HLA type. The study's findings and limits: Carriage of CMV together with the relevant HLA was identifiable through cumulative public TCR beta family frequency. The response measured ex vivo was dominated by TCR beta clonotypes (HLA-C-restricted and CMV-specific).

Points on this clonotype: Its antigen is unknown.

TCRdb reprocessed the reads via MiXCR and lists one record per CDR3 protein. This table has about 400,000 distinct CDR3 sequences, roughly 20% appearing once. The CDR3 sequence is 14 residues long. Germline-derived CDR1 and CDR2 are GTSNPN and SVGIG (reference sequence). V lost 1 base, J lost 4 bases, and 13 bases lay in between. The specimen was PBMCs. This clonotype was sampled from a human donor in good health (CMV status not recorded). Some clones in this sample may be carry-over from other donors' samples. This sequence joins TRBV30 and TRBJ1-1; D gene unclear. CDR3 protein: CAWSAARRGTEAFF. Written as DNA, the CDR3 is TGTGCCTGGAGTGCCGCGCGCCGTGGCACTGAAGCTTTCTTT.